This entry concerns a single T cell receptor (beta chain). Its antigen is as yet unknown. The data were obtained in a study of molecular identifiers for immune sequencing clone quantification. The overall study: Replicate RNA from around 20,000 or 100,000 naive CD8 T cells formed five aliquots; four were sequenced.

TCRdb passed the PCR reads through MiXCR, listing each CDR3 protein once. The table includes some 40,000 distinct CDR3 sequences, around 20% detected once. Study-wide findings and caveats: Highly expanded clone sizes could be underestimated by identical TCR molecules sharing a barcode.

Based on a CD8+CD4-CCR7+CD45RA+ profile, naive CD8 T cells were sorted. This CDR3 region has 12 residues. V was trimmed by 5 bases and J by 9 bases, leaving 11 bases between them. Germline CDR1 reads SEHNR; CDR2 reads FQNEAQ (reference sequence). The TCR comes from a human donor in good health. Some libraries in this study had Jurkat cell RNA spiked in. The source material was naive CD8+ T cells from blood, with Jurkat cell RNA spiked in. The subset was: FACS-sorted CD8+CD4-CCR7+CD45RA+ naive T cells. V gene TRBV7-9 combines with J gene TRBJ2-1, with D hard to call. The CDR3 spells CASSPAFGEQFF. In nucleotides, the CDR3 is TGTGCCAGCAGCCCCGCTTTTGGTGAGCAGTTCTTC.